The source of this TCR beta chain is a study of blood T cell repertoires in COVID-19. Study summary: Collection of acute and convalescent COVID-19 samples took place in the United States, Italy and Spain. Nucleic acid was either cDNA or gDNA, and it came from T cells, B-cell-depleted T cells, or PBMCs.

There are 14 residues in the CDR3. The germline V gene has CDR1 MNHEY and CDR2 SVGAGI. V dropped 6 bases and J dropped 6; count of bases not matched to a gene: 9. Original data processing: Estimation of nucleated cell counts was performed using reference gene primer amplification. The data were produced by immunoSEQ multiplex PCR, yet TCRdb's version contains in-frame clones alone and is incomplete. Clone size and V and J calls were adopted from that table, with D and trimming inferred from the DNA. The sample consists of 65,000 to 70,000 clones, roughly three quarters of them appearing once. The TCR originated in a man aged 55 to 70 with acute or convalescent COVID-19. The specimen was peripheral blood. This chain uses TRBV6-5 with TRBJ1-2; 8 positions agree with TRBD1. CDR3 coding DNA: TGTGCCAGCAGCGTCGGATTACAGGGGGATGGCTACACCTTC. Its protein product is CASSVGLQGDGYTF.